These 22 T cell receptor beta chains were sequenced from one sample in a study of beta chain features in type 1 diabetes. Since all of the isolated RNA was reverse transcribed, expressed TCRB transcripts were what got sequenced. Assay used: immunoSEQ multiplex PCR; TCRdb lists only in-frame clones, some missing. The sample has about 15,000 clones; roughly 56% are singletons. Sequencing used stem cell memory CD4+ T cells from blood. The receptors stem from a woman younger than 30 in good health.

The rearrangement uses TRBV2 and TRBJ1-6; 7 bases fit TRBD1. Germline CDR1 and CDR2: SNHLY and FYNNEI. The length of the CDR3 is 14 residues. The J segment lost 7 bases and the V segment lost 7 bases, leaving 7 bases of the junction unmatched. The CDR3 loop reads CASTPRQGNSPLHF. The CDR3 DNA sequence: TGTGCCAGCACCCCTAGACAGGGAAATTCACCCCTCCACTTT. The full variable domain, its missing parts supplied by reference TRBV2 and TRBJ1-6, is EPEVTQTPSHQVTQMGQEVILRCVPISNHLYFYWYRQILGQKVEFLVSFYNNEISEKSEIFDDQFSVERPDGSNFTLKIRSTKLEDSAMYFCASTPRQGNSPLHFGNGTRLTVT.

V and J are TRBV28 and TRBJ2-1; 8 nucleotides line up with TRBD1. V was pared by 7 bases and J by 7 bases, with 9 bases of the junction left unmatched. Germline loops: CDR1 MDHEN, CDR2 SYDVKM. CDR3 size: 14 residues. The CDR3 protein is CASTSTRQGNEQFF. CDR3 nucleotides: TGTGCCAGCACTTCAACGAGACAGGGGAATGAGCAGTTCTTC.

The chain combines TRBV2 with TRBJ2-1; 10 bases map to TRBD2. With V trimmed by 4 bases and J by 4 bases, 16 bases remained unmatched. This CDR3 contains 19 residues. From germline, CDR1 is SNHLY and CDR2 FYNNEI. The chain's CDR3 is CASSGGGVSGRAVYNEQFF. In DNA form, the CDR3 reads TGTGCCAGCAGTGGGGGTGGTGTAAGCGGGAGGGCCGTGTACAATGAGCAGTTCTTC.

This chain uses TRBV7-9 with TRBJ2-5; 10 nucleotides line up with TRBD2. Near its end, the DNA agrees better with TRBJ2-7, so the J call may be wrong. Per germline, CDR1 SEHNR and CDR2 FQNEAQ (reference sequence). The CDR3 totals 13 residues. The CDR3 here is CSVKREGPYEQYF. In DNA form, the CDR3 reads TGTAGCGTAAAGCGGGAGGGCCCGTACGAGCAGTACTTC.

This chain connects TRBV20-1 to TRBJ2-3; D is unclear. Trimming removed 1 base from V and 11 bases from J, with 10 bases in between. CDR3 size: 11 residues. Germline V gives CDR1 DFQATT, CDR2 SNEGSKA (reference sequence). This CDR3 reads CSARGSPQQYF. CDR3 in DNA: TGCAGTGCTAGAGGTAGCCCCCAGCAGTATTTT.

This clone came up a few times. This CDR3 is CASLGSPGIHNEQFF. The CDR3 DNA reads as TGTGCCAGTTTAGGAAGCCCCGGGATACACAATGAGCAGTTCTTC. The chain employs TRBV5-4 and TRBJ2-1; a weak D match, TRBD2 (5 bases). CDR3 length equals 15 residues. The V gene's germline CDR1 is SGHNT and CDR2 YYREEE (reference sequence). V was trimmed by 8 bases and J by 5 bases, leaving 20 bases between them.

The V gene is TRBV6-5, the J gene TRBJ1-6; 9 nucleotides match TRBD1. In germline, CDR1 is MNHEY, CDR2 SVGAGI. The CDR3 is made up of 15 amino acids. V lost 5 bases, J lost 9 bases, and 8 bases stayed unmatched. Here the CDR3 DNA reads TGTGCCAGCAGTACCCCGGGACAGGGAACTTCACCCCTCCACTTT. It yields the protein CASSTPGQGTSPLHF.

The J gene is TRBJ1-2, the V gene TRBV19, with TRBD1 as a possible D gene (5 bases). The germline gives CDR1 LNHDA, CDR2 SQIVND (reference sequence). The length of the CDR3 is 15 residues. V was clipped by 7 bases and J by 0 bases, with 15 bases between them. The chain's CDR3 is CASTAMGRANYGYTF. The DNA for the CDR3 is TGTGCCAGTACCGCGATGGGCAGGGCTAACTATGGCTACACCTTC.

The gene calls are TRBV4-1 and TRBJ2-1, with D possibly matching TRBD2 (5 bases). V was cut by 2 bases and J by 0 bases, with 14 bases left in between. CDR1 is MGHRA and CDR2 is YSYEKL in the germline V gene. This CDR3 spans 17 amino acids. The DNA for the CDR3 is TGCGCCAGCAGCCAAACTAGAGCCGTAAGCTCCTACAATGAGCAGTTCTTC. Its translation is CASSQTRAVSSYNEQFF.

The CDR3, as DNA: TGCGCCAGCAGCCCTCGGGGGGGTTCCTACAATGAGCAGTTCTTC. Encoded protein: CASSPRGGSYNEQFF. The chain joins TRBV5-1 to TRBJ2-1; TRBD2 matches at 8 bases. The CDR3 is 15 amino acids. Germline CDR1 reads SGHRS; CDR2 reads YFSETQ. J was trimmed by 1 base and V by 4 bases; bases with no gene match: 4. The entire variable domain, with the rest obtained from reference TRBV5-1 and TRBJ2-1, is as follows: KAGVTQTPRYLIKTRGQQVTLSCSPISGHRSVSWYQQTPGQGLQFLFEYFSETQRNKGNFPGRFSGRQFSNSRSEMNVSTLELGDSALYLCASSPRGGSYNEQFFGPGTRLTVL.

V gene TRBV5-4 combines with J gene TRBJ2-7; TRBD1 matches 9 bases. After removal of 5 bases from V and 7 bases from J, the junction contained 10 bases not matched to a gene. The CDR3 totals 14 residues. Looked up from germline, CDR1 is SGHNT and CDR2 is YYREEE (reference sequence). The DNA for the CDR3 is TGTGCCAGCAGTCCCGGGACAGGGTTTATTGAGCAGTACTTC. It is translated as CASSPGTGFIEQYF.

V is TRBV5-4 and J is TRBJ2-2, with 9 bases that match TRBD2. CDR1 is SGHNT, CDR2 YYREEE, per germline (reference sequence). CDR3 size: 16 residues. J lost 1 base, V lost 0 bases, and 1 base had no gene match. The CDR3 bases are TGTGCCAGCAGCTTGGGTAGCGGGGGGAACACCGGGGAGCTGTTTTTT. Amino acid sequence: CASSLGSGGNTGELFF.

This chain joins TRBV27 and TRBJ1-4; D is possibly TRBD1 (5 bases). The CDR3 covers 13 residues. Germline CDR1 and CDR2: MNHEY and SMNVEV (reference sequence). Trimming removed 6 bases from V and 10 bases from J, with 15 bases in between. The CDR3: CASRSPGSGKLFF. The CDR3 DNA reads as TGTGCCAGCAGGAGCCCAGGGTCTGGAAAACTGTTTTTT. Complete variable domain (other parts from reference TRBV27 and TRBJ1-4): EAQVTQNPRYLITVTGKKLTVTCSQNMNHEYMSWYRQDPGLGLRQIYYSMNVEVTDKGDVPEGYKVSRKEKRNFPLILESPSPNQTSLYFCASRSPGSGKLFFGSGTQLSVL.

This clone was seen only once. The V gene is TRBV7-9, the J gene TRBJ2-1; TRBD2 matches 9 bases. The CDR3 consists of 18 residues. V lost 0 bases, J lost 4 bases, and 10 bases stayed unmatched. Germline CDR1 and CDR2: SEHNR and FQNEAQ (reference sequence). The CDR3 reads CASSLAQRGLAPYNEQFF. CDR3 DNA sequence: TGTGCCAGCAGCTTAGCGCAAAGGGGACTAGCTCCATACAATGAGCAGTTCTTC. The full variable domain, completed using reference TRBV7-9 and TRBJ2-1, is DTGVSQNPRHKITKRGQNVTFRCDPISEHNRLYWYRQTLGQGPEFLTYFQNEAQLEKSRLLSDRFSAERPKGSFSTLEIQRTEQGDSAMYLCASSLAQRGLAPYNEQFFGPGTRLTVL.

This chain connects TRBV30 to TRBJ1-2, with 7 bases that match TRBD1. The CDR3 consists of 14 residues. The J segment lost 4 bases and the V segment lost 2 bases, leaving 7 bases of the junction unmatched. Germline values: CDR1 GTSNPN, CDR2 SVGIG (reference sequence). CDR3 protein: CAWSSQGPVYGYTF. CDR3 DNA: TGTGCCTGGAGTTCACAGGGGCCGGTCTATGGCTACACCTTC.

This sequence joins TRBV7-3 and TRBJ1-6, with 7 bases that match TRBD1. Germline values: CDR1 SGHTA, CDR2 FQGTGA. The ends lost 4 bases at V and 5 bases at J; junction bases unmatched: 2. The CDR3 has 14 residues. This chain's CDR3 is CASSSQGNNSPLHF. The CDR3 DNA sequence: TGTGCCAGCAGCTCACAGGGGAATAATTCACCCCTCCACTTT.

This clone was seen more than once but under ten times. The chain carries TRBV7-6 and TRBJ2-2; TRBD1 is a possible D gene (5 bases). This CDR3 contains 15 residues. The germline V gene has CDR1 SGHVS and CDR2 FNYEAQ. V was clipped by 3 bases and J by 5 bases, with 13 bases between them. The CDR3: CASSLRQGATGELFF. The CDR3 nucleotides are TGTGCCAGCAGCTTGAGGCAGGGCGCTACCGGGGAGCTGTTTTTT.

The chain links TRBV2 to TRBJ2-6; D is undetermined. Trimming took 8 bases from V and 0 from J, leaving 11 bases between them. CDR1 and CDR2 (germline): SNHLY, FYNNEI. The CDR3 has 15 residues. CDR3 sequence (DNA): TGTGCCAGCGGTAAAGGCGGCTCTGGGGCCAACGTCCTGACTTTC. Protein product: CASGKGGSGANVLTF.

The chain is built from TRBV6-1 and TRBJ2-2; tentative D call: TRBD1 (5 bases). Trimming pared 3 bases from V and 0 bases from J, leaving 8 bases between. Germline V lookup: CDR1 MNHNS, CDR2 SASEGT. This CDR3 contains 15 residues. The DNA for the CDR3 is TGTGCCAGCAGTGATAAAGGGGCGAACACCGGGGAGCTGTTTTTT. Translation: CASSDKGANTGELFF.

The chain employs TRBV5-1 and TRBJ2-3, with a weak D call TRBD2 (5 bases). CDR1 and CDR2 from the germline V gene are SGHRS and YFSETQ. The CDR3 length is 18 residues. V lost 0 bases and J lost 2, with 19 bases in between. The DNA for the CDR3 is TGCGCCAGCAGCTTGGCTGGTCTCTCGGGGTCCACCACAGATACGCAGTATTTT. This gives the protein CASSLAGLSGSTTDTQYF.

In this sample, this clone turned up a few times. This chain links TRBV5-6 with TRBJ2-1; TRBD2 agrees at 11 bases. The CDR3 sequence is 16 residues long. V shed 2 bases, J shed 4 bases, and the junction held 5 bases outside the gene matches. Germline lookup yields CDR1 SGHDT and CDR2 YYEEEE. The CDR3 reads CASSFIPSGGYNEQFF. CDR3 nucleotide sequence: TGTGCCAGCAGCTTTATCCCTAGCGGGGGGTACAATGAGCAGTTCTTC. Based on the CDR3 plus reference TRBV5-6 and TRBJ2-1, the full variable domain is DAGVTQSPTHLIKTRGQQVTLRCSPKSGHDTVSWYQQALGQGPQFIFQYYEEEERQRGNFPDRFSGHQFPNYSSELNVNALLLGDSALYLCASSFIPSGGYNEQFFGPGTRLTVL.

In its sample, this clone was seen a few times. V gene TRBV18 combines with J gene TRBJ2-5; tentative D call: TRBD2 (6 bases). Trimming removed 4 bases from V and 3 bases from J, with 12 bases in between. This CDR3 is built from 14 residues. Germline V gives CDR1 KGHSH, CDR2 LQKENI. CDR3 protein: CASSRNGGEETQYF. CDR3 DNA sequence: TGTGCCAGCTCACGCAATGGAGGGGAAGAGACCCAGTACTTC.